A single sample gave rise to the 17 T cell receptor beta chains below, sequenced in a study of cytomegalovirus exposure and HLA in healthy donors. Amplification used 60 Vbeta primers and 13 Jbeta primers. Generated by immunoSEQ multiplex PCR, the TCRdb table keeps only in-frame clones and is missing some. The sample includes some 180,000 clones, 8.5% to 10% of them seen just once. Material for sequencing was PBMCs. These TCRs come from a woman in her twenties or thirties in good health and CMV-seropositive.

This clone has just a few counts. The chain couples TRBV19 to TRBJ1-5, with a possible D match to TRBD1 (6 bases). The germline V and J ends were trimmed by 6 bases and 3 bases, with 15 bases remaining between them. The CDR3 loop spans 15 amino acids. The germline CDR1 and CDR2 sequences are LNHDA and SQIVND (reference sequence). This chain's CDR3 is CASRMDSALNQPQHF. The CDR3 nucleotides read TGTGCCAGTAGGATGGACAGCGCCCTCAATCAGCCCCAGCATTTT.

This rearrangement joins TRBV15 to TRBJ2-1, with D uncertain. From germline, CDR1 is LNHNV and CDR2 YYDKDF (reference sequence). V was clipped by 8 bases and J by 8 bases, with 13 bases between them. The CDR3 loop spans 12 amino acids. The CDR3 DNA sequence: TGTGCCACCGCCAAGGAGAATCATGAGCAGTTCTTC. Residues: CATAKENHEQFF.

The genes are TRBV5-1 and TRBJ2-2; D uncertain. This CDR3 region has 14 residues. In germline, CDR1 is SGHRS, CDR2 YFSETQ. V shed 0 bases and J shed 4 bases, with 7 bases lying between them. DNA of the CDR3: TGCGCCAGCAGCTTGGCAGTAACCACCGGGGAGCTGTTTTTT. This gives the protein CASSLAVTTGELFF.

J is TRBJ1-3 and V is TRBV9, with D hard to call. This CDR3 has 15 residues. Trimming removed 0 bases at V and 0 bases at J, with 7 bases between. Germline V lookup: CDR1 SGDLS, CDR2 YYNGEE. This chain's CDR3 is CASSVEEASGNTIYF. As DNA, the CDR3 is TGTGCCAGCAGCGTAGAAGAAGCCTCTGGAAACACCATATATTTT.

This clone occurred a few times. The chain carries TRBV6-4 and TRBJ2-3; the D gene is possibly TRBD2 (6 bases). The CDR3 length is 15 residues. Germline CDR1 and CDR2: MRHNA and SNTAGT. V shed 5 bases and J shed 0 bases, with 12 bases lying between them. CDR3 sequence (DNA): TGTGCCAGCAGTCCCATGAGCGGGAGCACAGATACGCAGTATTTT. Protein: CASSPMSGSTDTQYF.

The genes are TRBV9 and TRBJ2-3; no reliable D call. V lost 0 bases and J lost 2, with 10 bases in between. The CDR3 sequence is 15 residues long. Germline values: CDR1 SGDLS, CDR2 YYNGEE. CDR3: CASSVANVNTDTQYF. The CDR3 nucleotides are TGTGCCAGCAGCGTAGCTAACGTAAACACAGATACGCAGTATTTT.

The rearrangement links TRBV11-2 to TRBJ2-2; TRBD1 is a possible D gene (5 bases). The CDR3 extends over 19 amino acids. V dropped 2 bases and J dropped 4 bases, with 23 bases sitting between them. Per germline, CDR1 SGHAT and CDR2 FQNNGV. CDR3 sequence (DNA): TGTGCCAGCAGCTTATGGACAAGGCTTTCTAGATCTGGCACCGGGGAGCTGTTTTTT. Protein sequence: CASSLWTRLSRSGTGELFF.

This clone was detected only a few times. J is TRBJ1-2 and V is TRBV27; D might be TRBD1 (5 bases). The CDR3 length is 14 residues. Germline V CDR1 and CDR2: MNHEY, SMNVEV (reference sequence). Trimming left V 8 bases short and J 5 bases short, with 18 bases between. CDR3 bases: TGTGCCAGCCGCGGGGGACGGACCTTTTATGGCTACACCTTC. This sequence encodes CASRGGRTFYGYTF.

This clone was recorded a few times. The CDR3 region is CASKEQGFYNEQFF. The CDR3 coding sequence is TGTGCCAGCAAGGAGCAGGGCTTTTACAATGAGCAGTTCTTC. The rearrangement uses TRBV2 and TRBJ2-1, with a possible D match to TRBD1 (5 bases). Trimming took off 7 bases at V and 4 bases at J, with 14 bases between the two ends. The germline gives CDR1 SNHLY, CDR2 FYNNEI. The CDR3 runs 14 residues.

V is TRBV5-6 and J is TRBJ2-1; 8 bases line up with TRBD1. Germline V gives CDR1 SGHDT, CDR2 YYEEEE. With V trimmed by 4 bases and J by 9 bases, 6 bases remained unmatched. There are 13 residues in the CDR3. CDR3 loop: CASSARTGSEQFF. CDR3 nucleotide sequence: TGTGCCAGCAGCGCGAGGACAGGGTCTGAGCAGTTCTTC.

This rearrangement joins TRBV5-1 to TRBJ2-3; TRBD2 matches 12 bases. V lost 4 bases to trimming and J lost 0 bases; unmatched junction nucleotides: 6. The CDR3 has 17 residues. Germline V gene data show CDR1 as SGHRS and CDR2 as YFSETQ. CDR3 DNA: TGCGCCAGCAGCCAAGGACTAGCGGGAATAAGCACAGATACGCAGTATTTT. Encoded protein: CASSQGLAGISTDTQYF.

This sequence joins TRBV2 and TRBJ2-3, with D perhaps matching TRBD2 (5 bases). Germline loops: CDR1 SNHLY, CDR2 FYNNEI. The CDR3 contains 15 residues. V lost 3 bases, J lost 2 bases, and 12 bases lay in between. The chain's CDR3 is CASSEVGLATDTQYF. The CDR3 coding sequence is TGTGCCAGCAGTGAGGTTGGGCTAGCCACAGATACGCAGTATTTT.

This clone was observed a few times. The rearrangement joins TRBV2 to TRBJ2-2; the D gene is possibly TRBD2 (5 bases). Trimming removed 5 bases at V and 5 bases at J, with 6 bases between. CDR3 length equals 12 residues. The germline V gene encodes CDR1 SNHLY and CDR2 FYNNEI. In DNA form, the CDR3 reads TGTGCCAGCAGTAGGGAGACCGGGGAGCTGTTTTTT. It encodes CASSRETGELFF.

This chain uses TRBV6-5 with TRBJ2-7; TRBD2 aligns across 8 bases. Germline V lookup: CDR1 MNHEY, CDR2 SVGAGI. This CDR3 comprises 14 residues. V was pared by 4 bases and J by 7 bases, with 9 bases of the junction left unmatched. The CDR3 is CASSSGGGGREQYF. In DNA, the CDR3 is TGTGCCAGCAGTTCCGGGGGGGGAGGACGGGAGCAGTACTTC.

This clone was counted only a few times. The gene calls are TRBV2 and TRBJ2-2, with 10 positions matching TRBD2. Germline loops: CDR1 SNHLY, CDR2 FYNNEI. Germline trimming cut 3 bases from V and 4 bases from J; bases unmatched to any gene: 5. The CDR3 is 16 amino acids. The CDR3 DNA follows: TGTGCCAGCAGTGACCCGGGACTAGCGATCACCGGGGAGCTGTTTTTT. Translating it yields CASSDPGLAITGELFF.

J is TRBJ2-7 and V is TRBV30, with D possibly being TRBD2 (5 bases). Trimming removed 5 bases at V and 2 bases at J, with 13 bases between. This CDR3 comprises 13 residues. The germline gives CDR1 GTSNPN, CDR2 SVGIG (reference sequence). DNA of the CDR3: TGTGCCTGGGGACTGCAACCGCCCTACGAGCAGTACTTC. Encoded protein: CAWGLQPPYEQYF.

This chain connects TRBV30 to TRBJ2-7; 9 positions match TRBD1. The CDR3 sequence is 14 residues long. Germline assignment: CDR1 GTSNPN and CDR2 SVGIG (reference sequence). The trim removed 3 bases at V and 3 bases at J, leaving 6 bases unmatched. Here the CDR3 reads CAWRASGQGYEQYF. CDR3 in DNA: TGTGCCTGGAGGGCTTCGGGACAGGGCTACGAGCAGTACTTC.